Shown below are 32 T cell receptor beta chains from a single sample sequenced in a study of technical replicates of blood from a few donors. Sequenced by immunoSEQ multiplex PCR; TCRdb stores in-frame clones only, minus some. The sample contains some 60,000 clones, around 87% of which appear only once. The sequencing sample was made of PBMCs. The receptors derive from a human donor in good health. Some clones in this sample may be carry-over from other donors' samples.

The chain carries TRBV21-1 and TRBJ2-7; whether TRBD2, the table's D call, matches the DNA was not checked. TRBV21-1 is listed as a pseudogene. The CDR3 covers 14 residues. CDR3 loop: CASSKGLSSYEQYF. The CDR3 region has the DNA TGTGCCAGCAGCAAAGGACTGAGCTCCTACGAGCAGTACTTC.

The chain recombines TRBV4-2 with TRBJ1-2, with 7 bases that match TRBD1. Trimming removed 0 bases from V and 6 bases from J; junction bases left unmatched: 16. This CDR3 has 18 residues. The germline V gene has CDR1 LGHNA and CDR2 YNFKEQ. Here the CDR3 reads CASSQEPGWTGGPHGYTF. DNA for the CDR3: TGTGCCAGCAGCCAAGAACCAGGCTGGACAGGAGGACCCCATGGCTACACCTTC.

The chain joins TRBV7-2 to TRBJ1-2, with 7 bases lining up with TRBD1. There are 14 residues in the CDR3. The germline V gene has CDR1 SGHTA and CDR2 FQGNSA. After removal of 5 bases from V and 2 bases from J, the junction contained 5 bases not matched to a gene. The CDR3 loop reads CASSPRGQNYGYTF. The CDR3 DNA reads TGTGCCAGCAGCCCCCGGGGACAGAACTATGGCTACACCTTC. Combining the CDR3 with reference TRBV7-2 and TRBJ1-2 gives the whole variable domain GAGVSQSPSNKVTEKGKDVELRCDPISGHTALYWYRQSLGQGLEFLIYFQGNSAPDKSGLPSDRFSAERTGGSVSTLTIQRTQQEDSAVYLCASSPRGQNYGYTFGSGTRLTVV.

Written as DNA, the CDR3 is TGTGCCTGGAGCGAGACAGGGAGTGATTATGGCTACACCTTC. Encoded protein: CAWSETGSDYGYTF. The chain recombines TRBV30 with TRBJ1-2, with TRBD1 matching 7 bases. Germline V gene sequence: CDR1 GTSNPN, CDR2 SVGIG (reference sequence). The J segment lost 5 bases and the V segment lost 3 bases, leaving 9 bases of the junction unmatched. This CDR3 contains 14 residues.

The CDR3 sequence is CATRDSNTEAFF. The CDR3 DNA reads TGTGCCACCCGGGACAGCAACACTGAAGCTTTCTTT. The V call is TRBV18, the J call TRBJ1-1, with 7 nucleotides matching TRBD1. V shed 10 bases, J shed 2 bases, and the junction held 4 bases outside the gene matches. The CDR3 has 12 residues. The V gene's germline CDR1 is KGHSH and CDR2 LQKENI.

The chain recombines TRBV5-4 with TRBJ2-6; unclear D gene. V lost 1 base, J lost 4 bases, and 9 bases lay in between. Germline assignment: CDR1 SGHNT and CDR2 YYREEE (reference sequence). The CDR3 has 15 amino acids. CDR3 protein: CASSLSGSGANVLTF. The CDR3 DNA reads TGTGCCAGCAGCTTGTCGGGTTCCGGGGCCAACGTCCTGACTTTC.

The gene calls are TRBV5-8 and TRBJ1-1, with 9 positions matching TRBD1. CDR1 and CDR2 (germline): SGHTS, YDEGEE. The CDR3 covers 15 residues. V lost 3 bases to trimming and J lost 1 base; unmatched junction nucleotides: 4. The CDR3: CASSYRDRENTEAFF. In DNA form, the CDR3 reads TGTGCCAGCAGCTACCGGGACAGGGAGAACACTGAAGCTTTCTTT.

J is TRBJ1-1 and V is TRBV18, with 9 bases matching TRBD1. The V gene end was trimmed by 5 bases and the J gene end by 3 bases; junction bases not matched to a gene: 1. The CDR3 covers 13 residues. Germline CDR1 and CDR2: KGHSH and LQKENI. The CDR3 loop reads CASSGDRDTEAFF. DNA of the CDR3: TGTGCCAGCTCAGGGGACAGGGACACTGAAGCTTTCTTT.

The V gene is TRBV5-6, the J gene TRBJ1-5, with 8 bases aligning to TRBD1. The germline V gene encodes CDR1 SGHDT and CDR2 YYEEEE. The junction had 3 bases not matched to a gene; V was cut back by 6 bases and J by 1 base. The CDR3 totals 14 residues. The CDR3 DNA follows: TGTGCCAGCACAACAGGGGGGAGCAATCAGCCCCAGCATTTT. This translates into CASTTGGSNQPQHF.

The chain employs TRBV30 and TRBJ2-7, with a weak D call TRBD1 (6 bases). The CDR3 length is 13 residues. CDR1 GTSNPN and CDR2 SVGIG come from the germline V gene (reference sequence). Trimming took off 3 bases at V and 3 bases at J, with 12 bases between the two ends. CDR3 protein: CAWRGKGVYEQYF. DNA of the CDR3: TGTGCCTGGAGGGGCAAGGGGGTCTACGAGCAGTACTTC.

The CDR3 nucleotides read TGTGCCAGCAGCTTAGCCCCTAGCGGGAGAGGAGGCGCCACAGATACGCAGTATTTT. It specifies CASSLAPSGRGGATDTQYF. This sequence joins TRBV7-2 and TRBJ2-3, with 10 bases matching TRBD2. Germline CDR1 and CDR2: SGHTA and FQGNSA. J gave up 2 bases and V 0 bases, and 11 bases lay outside the gene matches. This CDR3 spans 19 amino acids.

CDR3 DNA: TGCGCCAGCAGCAAGACCGGGAGCTCCTACGAGCAGTACTTC. Translating gives CASSKTGSSYEQYF. J is TRBJ2-7 and V is TRBV5-1; tentative D call: TRBD2 (6 bases). The CDR3 consists of 14 residues. Between the trimmed V and J ends, which lost 4 bases and 0 bases, there was a span of 11 bases. Germline CDR1 reads SGHRS; CDR2 reads YFSETQ.

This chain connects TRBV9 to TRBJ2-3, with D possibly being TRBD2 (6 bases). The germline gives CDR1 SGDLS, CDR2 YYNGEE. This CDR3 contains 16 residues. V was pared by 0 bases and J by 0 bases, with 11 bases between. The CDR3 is CASSVGASDSTDTQYF. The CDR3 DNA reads TGTGCCAGCAGCGTAGGGGCTAGCGACAGCACAGATACGCAGTATTTT.

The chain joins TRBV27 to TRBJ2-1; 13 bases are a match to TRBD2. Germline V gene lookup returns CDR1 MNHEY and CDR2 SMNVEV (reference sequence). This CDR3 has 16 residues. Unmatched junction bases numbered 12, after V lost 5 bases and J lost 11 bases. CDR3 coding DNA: TGTGCCAGCAGTGCGGGACTAGCGGGGTTGAGGTGGAAGCAGTTCTTC. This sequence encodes CASSAGLAGLRWKQFF.

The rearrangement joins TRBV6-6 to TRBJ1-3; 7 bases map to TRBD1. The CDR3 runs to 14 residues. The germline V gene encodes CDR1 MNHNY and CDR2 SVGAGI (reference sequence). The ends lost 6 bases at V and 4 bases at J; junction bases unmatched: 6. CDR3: CASRETGSGNTIYF. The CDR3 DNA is TGTGCCAGCAGGGAGACAGGGTCCGGAAACACCATATATTTT.

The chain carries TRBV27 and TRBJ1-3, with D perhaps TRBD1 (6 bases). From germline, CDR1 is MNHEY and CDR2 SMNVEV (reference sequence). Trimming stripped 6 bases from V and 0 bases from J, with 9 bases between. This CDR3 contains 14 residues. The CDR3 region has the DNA TGTGCCAGCAGACAGGGTTTCTCTGGAAACACCATATATTTT. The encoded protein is CASRQGFSGNTIYF.

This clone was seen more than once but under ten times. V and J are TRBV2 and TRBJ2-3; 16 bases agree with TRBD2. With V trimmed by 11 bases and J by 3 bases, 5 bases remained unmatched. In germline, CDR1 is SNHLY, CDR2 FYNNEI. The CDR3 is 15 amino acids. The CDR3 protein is CAGGTSGRGTDTQYF. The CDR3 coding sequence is TGTGCCGGAGGGACTAGCGGGAGGGGAACAGATACGCAGTATTTT.

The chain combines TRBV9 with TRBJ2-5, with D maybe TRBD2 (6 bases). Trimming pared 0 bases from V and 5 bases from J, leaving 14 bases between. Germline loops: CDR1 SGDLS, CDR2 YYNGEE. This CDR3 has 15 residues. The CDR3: CASSVGSGVEETQYF. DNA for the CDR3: TGTGCCAGCAGCGTAGGTTCGGGAGTGGAGGAGACCCAGTACTTC.

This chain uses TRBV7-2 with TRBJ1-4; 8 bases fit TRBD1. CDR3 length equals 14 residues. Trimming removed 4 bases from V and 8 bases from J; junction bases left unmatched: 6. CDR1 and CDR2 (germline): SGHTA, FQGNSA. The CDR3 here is CASSYGQGGEKLFF. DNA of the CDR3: TGTGCCAGCAGCTACGGACAGGGCGGGGAAAAACTGTTTTTT.

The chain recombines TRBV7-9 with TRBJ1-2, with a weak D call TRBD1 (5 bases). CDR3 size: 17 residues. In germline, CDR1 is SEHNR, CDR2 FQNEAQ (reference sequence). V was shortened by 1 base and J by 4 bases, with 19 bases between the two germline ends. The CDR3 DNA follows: TGTGCCAGCAGCTTAGGGTTATTTAAGGGGACTATCTATGGCTACACCTTC. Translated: CASSLGLFKGTIYGYTF.

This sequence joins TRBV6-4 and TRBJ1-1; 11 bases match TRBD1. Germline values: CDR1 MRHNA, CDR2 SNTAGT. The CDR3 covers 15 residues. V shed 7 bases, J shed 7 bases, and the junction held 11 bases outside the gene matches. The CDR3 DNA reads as TGTGCCAGCACCCTCCGGGACAGGGGGTTTATTGAAGCTTTCTTT. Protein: CASTLRDRGFIEAFF.

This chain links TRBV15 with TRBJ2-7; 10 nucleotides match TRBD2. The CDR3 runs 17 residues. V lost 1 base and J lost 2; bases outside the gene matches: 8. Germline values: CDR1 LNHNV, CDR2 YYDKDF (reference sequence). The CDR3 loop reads CATSRGSGGRLPYEQYF. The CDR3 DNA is TGTGCCACCAGCAGAGGTAGCGGGGGGCGCCTCCCCTACGAGCAGTACTTC.

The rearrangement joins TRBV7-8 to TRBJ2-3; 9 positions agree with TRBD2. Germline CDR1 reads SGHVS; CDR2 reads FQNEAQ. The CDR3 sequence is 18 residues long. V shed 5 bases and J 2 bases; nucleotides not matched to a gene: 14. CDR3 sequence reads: CASSVRGGAGGLTDTQYF. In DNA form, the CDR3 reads TGTGCCAGCAGCGTCCGAGGGGGAGCGGGGGGCCTCACAGATACGCAGTATTTT.

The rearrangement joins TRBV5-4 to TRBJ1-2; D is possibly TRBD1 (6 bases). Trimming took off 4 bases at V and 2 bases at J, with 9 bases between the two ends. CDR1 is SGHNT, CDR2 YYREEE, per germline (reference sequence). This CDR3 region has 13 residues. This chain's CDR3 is CASSSTGNYGYTF. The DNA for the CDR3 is TGTGCCAGCAGCAGCACAGGGAACTATGGCTACACCTTC. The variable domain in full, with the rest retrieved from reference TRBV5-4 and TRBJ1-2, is ETGVTQSPTHLIKTRGQQVTLRCSSQSGHNTVSWYQQALGQGPQFIFQYYREEENGRGNFPPRFSGLQFPNYSSELNVNALELDDSALYLCASSSTGNYGYTFGSGTRLTVV.

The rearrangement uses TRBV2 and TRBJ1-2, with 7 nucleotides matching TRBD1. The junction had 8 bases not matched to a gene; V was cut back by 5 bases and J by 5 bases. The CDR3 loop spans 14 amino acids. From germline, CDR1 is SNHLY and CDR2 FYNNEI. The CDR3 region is CASSPPGQVYGYTF. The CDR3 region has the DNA TGTGCCAGCAGTCCCCCAGGACAGGTTTATGGCTACACCTTC.

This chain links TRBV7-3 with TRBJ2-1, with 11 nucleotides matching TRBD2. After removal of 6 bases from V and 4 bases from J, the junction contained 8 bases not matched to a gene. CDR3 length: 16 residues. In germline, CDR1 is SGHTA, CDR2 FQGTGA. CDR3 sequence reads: CASSLFSGRDYNEQFF. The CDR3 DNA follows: TGTGCCAGCAGTTTATTTAGCGGGAGGGATTACAATGAGCAGTTCTTC. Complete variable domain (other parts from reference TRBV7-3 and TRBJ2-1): GAGVSQTPSNKVTEKGKYVELRCDPISGHTALYWYRQSLGQGPEFLIYFQGTGAADDSGLPNDRFFAVRPEGSVSTLKIQRTERGDSAVYLCASSLFSGRDYNEQFFGPGTRLTVL.

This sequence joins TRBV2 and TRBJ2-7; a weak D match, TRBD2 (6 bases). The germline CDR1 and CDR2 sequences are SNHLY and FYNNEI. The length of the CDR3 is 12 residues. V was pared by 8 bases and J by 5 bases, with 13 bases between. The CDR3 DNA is TGTGCCAGCTTATTCCCGGGGGACGAGCAGTACTTC. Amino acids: CASLFPGDEQYF.

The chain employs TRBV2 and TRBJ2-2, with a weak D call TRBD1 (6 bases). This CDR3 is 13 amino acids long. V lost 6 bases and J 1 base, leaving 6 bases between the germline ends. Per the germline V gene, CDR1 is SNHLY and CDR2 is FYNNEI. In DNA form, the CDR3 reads TGTGCCAGCAGGACAGGGAACACCGGGGAGCTGTTTTTT. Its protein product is CASRTGNTGELFF.

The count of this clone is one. The DNA of the CDR3 is TGTGCCAGCAGCCGCGGCGGCAGCCCCGAAGCTTTCTTT. This encodes CASSRGGSPEAFF. The genes are TRBV5-8 and TRBJ1-1; no clear D. The CDR3 has 13 amino acids. Germline V lookup: CDR1 SGHTS, CDR2 YDEGEE. V lost 4 bases to trimming and J lost 8 bases, with 15 bases between them.

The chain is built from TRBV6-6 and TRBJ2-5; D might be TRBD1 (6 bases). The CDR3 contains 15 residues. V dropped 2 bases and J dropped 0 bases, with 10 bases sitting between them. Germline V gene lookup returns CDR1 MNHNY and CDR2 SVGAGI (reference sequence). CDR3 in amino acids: CASSYPRDNQETQYF. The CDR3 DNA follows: TGTGCCAGCAGTTACCCACGGGACAACCAAGAGACCCAGTACTTC.

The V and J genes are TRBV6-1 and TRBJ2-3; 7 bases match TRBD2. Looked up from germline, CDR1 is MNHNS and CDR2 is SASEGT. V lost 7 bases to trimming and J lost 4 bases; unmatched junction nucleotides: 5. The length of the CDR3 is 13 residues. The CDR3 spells CASTRGVADTQYF. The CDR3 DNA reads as TGTGCCAGCACCCGGGGGGTGGCAGATACGCAGTATTTT.

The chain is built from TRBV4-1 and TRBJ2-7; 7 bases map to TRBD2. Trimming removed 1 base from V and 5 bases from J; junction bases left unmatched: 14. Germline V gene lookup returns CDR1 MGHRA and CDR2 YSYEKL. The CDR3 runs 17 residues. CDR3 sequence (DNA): TGCGCCAGCAGCCAAGTTAGTCTAGCGGCCGGCATCAACGAGCAGTACTTC. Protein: CASSQVSLAAGINEQYF.